A single sample is the source of the 10 T cell receptor beta chains below, sequenced in a study of regulatory T cells in long-lasting Graves disease. Arm-PCR of CDR3 regions and iRepertoire HTBI primers were used to build TCR beta libraries. Each CDR3 protein gets one entry after TCRdb re-called the multiplex PCR reads with MiXCR. The sample has around 430,000 distinct CDR3 sequences, 20% to 25% seen once; the top ten hold around 14%. The sample's time point: persistent/refractory GD, antithyroid drugs over 5 years with positive TRAb. The TCR library used RNA extracted from PBMCs. Sequences were derived from peripheral blood mononuclear cells (PBMCs), sampled when the disease was refractory, from a patient treated with antithyroid drugs. The source is a female donor with Graves disease.

This clonotype was found many times. The chain joins TRBV7-3 to TRBJ1-2; no definite D call. V was shortened by 5 bases and J by 2 bases, with 12 bases between the two germline ends. This CDR3 region has 14 residues. Looked up from germline, CDR1 is SGHTA and CDR2 is FQGTGA. The CDR3 coding sequence is TGTGCCAGCAGCCCCTTGGACTTGAACTATGGCTACACCTTC. This sequence encodes CASSPLDLNYGYTF. The full variable domain, its missing parts supplied by reference TRBV7-3 and TRBJ1-2, is GAGVSQTPSNKVTEKGKYVELRCDPISGHTALYWYRQSLGQGPEFLIYFQGTGAADDSGLPNDRFFAVRPEGSVSTLKIQRTERGDSAVYLCASSPLDLNYGYTFGSGTRLTVV.

The chain has TRBV3-1 and TRBJ2-5, with TRBD2 matching over 7 bases. With 3 bases clipped from V and 10 bases from J, the junction kept 14 bases outside the gene matches. CDR1 and CDR2 from the germline V gene are LGHDT and YNNKEL (reference sequence). The length of the CDR3 is 15 residues. CDR3 loop: CASSHAGGTKRNQYF. The CDR3 nucleotides are TGTGCCAGCAGCCACGCGGGCGGGACTAAGAGAAACCAGTACTTC.

Ten or more counts support this clonotype. V usage is TRBV29-1 and J usage is TRBJ1-5, with 7 bases identical to TRBD1. The CDR3 consists of 12 residues. Germline V CDR1 and CDR2: SQVTM, ANQGSEA. V trimming: 6 bases; J trimming: 5 bases; junction bases outside the gene matches: 4. As DNA, the CDR3 is TGCAGCGTGGGACAGTCGGATCAGCCCCAGCATTTT. Its protein is CSVGQSDQPQHF. The full variable domain, rest sourced from reference TRBV29-1 and TRBJ1-5, is SAVISQKPSRDICQRGTSLTIQCQVDSQVTMMFWYRQQPGQSLTLIATANQGSEATYESGFVIDKFPISRPNLTFSTLTVSNMSPEDSSIYLCSVGQSDQPQHFGDGTRLSIL.

This clonotype was seen more than once but under ten times. J is TRBJ2-2 and V is TRBV12-5, with D possibly matching TRBD1 (7 bases). Germline CDR1 reads LGHNT; CDR2 reads FRNRAP. The CDR3 sequence is 13 residues long. Deletions cut 6 bases from V and 6 bases from J, with 11 bases between. The CDR3 region is CASGFRGAGELFF. The CDR3 DNA follows: TGTGCTAGTGGCTTCAGGGGGGCCGGGGAGCTGTTTTTT. The full variable domain, with the rest looked up from reference TRBV12-5 and TRBJ2-2, is DARVTQTPRHKVTEMGQEVTMRCQPILGHNTVFWYRQTMMQGLELLAYFRNRAPLDDSGMPKDRFSAEMPDATLATLKIQPSEPRDSAVYFCASGFRGAGELFFGEGSRLTVL.

This clonotype was detected only a few times. V is TRBV11-2 and J is TRBJ1-6, with D uncertain. The germline gives CDR1 SGHAT, CDR2 FQNNGV. The CDR3 loop spans 17 amino acids. The germline V and J ends were trimmed by 4 bases and 10 bases, with 23 bases remaining between them. CDR3: CASSSRGPGIEGSPLHF. In DNA form, the CDR3 reads TGTGCCAGCAGCTCCCGCGGGCCTGGGATCGAAGGGTCACCCCTCCACTTT.

The gene calls are TRBV7-9 and TRBJ2-7; D unresolved. Germline CDR1 SEHNR, CDR2 FQNEAQ (reference sequence). The CDR3 contains 16 residues. Trimming cost V 5 bases and J 6 bases, with 23 bases left between them. The CDR3 DNA reads TGTGCCAGCAGCCCCCGTGGGATAGGGAACCTTTTCGAGCAGTACTTC. This codes for CASSPRGIGNLFEQYF.

The chain carries TRBV18 and TRBJ2-5; D might be TRBD2 (6 bases). Germline V lookup: CDR1 KGHSH, CDR2 LQKENI. Deletions cut 3 bases from V and 1 base from J, with 15 bases between. The CDR3 has 16 amino acids. The CDR3 nucleotides read TGTGCCAGCTCACCGACCGAGGGACTCCTCCAAGAGACCCAGTACTTC. Its translation is CASSPTEGLLQETQYF. Based on the CDR3 plus reference TRBV18 and TRBJ2-5, the full variable domain is NAGVMQNPRHLVRRRGQEARLRCSPMKGHSHVYWYRQLPEEGLKFMVYLQKENIIDESGMPKERFSAEFPKEGPSILRIQQVVRGDSAAYFCASSPTEGLLQETQYFGPGTRLLVL.

This clonotype was recorded a few times. This rearrangement joins TRBV12-3 or TRBV12-4 to TRBJ1-4; D gene uncertain. V was shortened by 0 bases and J by 8 bases, with 13 bases between the two germline ends. This CDR3 is built from 15 residues. This CDR3 is CASSLAAAGGEKLFF. In DNA form, the CDR3 reads TGTGCCAGCAGTTTAGCGGCGGCGGGTGGAGAAAAACTGTTTTTT.

The rearrangement joins TRBV20-1 to TRBJ2-5; possibly TRBD1 or TRBD2 for D (6 bases each). V lost 6 bases and J 5 bases, leaving 19 bases between the germline ends. The CDR3 spans 14 residues. From germline, CDR1 is DFQATT and CDR2 SNEGSKA (reference sequence). CDR3 sequence: CSAPSGGRLETQYF. CDR3 DNA: TGCAGTGCCCCTAGTGGGGGGCGGTTGGAGACCCAGTACTTC.

As for this clonotype: The junction departs from the called germline gene at one end, perhaps through a read error. This chain links TRBV12-3 or TRBV12-4 with TRBJ1-5; D uncertain. The CDR3 consists of 12 residues. CDR3 protein: CASGFGNQPRHF. The CDR3 region has the DNA TGTGCCAGCGGTTTTGGGAATCAGCCCCGGCATTTT.